The rows below give T cell receptor beta chains drawn from one sample of a study of blood T cell repertoires in COVID-19. Produced via immunoSEQ multiplex PCR; TCRdb's table is partial and in-frame only. There are roughly 41,000 clones in the sample; 88% occur only once, and nearly 5% lies in the top ten. Sequenced: peripheral blood. Receptor source: a human donor in a cohort sampled during active COVID-19. Both conserved end residues are part of each CDR3. A D gene is named only where the DNA matches it firmly. A row's size may be missing; if present it is once, few, many or a size class.

d_call clone_size j_call v_call cdr3_nt cdr3_aa
- - TRBJ1-1 TRBV3-1/TRBV3-2 TGTGCCAGCAGCCAAGAAACAAGGAACACTGAAGCTTTCTTT CASSQETRNTEAFF
TRBD1 - TRBJ1-1 TRBV14 TGTGCCAGCAGCGTCCAAGGGGGCGCGATGAACACTGAAGCTTTCTTT CASSVQGGAMNTEAFF
- - TRBJ2-2 TRBV6-5 TGTGCCAGCAGAGTCCAGTGGTTCACCGGGGAGCTGTTTTTT CASRVQWFTGELFF
TRBD1 - TRBJ1-1 TRBV6-6 TGTGCCAGCAGTGACCCCAGAAGGGGGCCTGAAGCTTTCTTT CASSDPRRGPEAFF
TRBD2 once TRBJ2-1 TRBV7-8 TGTGCCAGCAGCACTAGTGTGGGACTAGCGGTATACAATGAGCAGTTCTTC CASSTSVGLAVYNEQFF
TRBD1 - TRBJ1-5 TRBV6-6 TGTGCCAGCCAGACAGGGGATGGTCAGCCCCAGCATTTT CASQTGDGQPQHF
- once TRBJ1-2 TRBV27 TGTGCCAGCAGTTTCGGGGGGCGGTCGGCTGGCTACACCTTC CASSFGGRSAGYTF
TRBD2 - TRBJ2-3 TRBV27 TGTGCCAGCAGTTCCCGTCCTAGCGGGAGGGCCGGGTGGGGCACAGATACGCAGTATTTT CASSSRPSGRAGWGTDTQYF
TRBD1 - TRBJ1-5 TRBV7-9 TGTGCCAGCAGCCCGGGACAGGGGCAACCGGGCAATCAGCCCCAGCATTTT CASSPGQGQPGNQPQHF
- - TRBJ1-5 TRBV4-1 TGCGCCAGCAGCCAAGAAGCACGGCCCCAGCATTTT CASSQEARPQHF
- - TRBJ2-7 TRBV7-9 TGTGCCAGCAGCTTAAGGGGGGACAGCCCTTCCTACGAGCAGTACTTC CASSLRGDSPSYEQYF
TRBD1 - TRBJ2-7 TRBV9 TGTGCCAGCAGCGTAACTCCGACAGGGAGCAGGGAGCAGTACTTC CASSVTPTGSREQYF
TRBD1 - TRBJ2-7 TRBV15 TGTGCCACCAGCCTCACTTACAGGGGGTACGAGCAGTACTTC CATSLTYRGYEQYF
- once TRBJ1-1 TRBV19 TGTGCCACCAAAAGAGGGCAGGACTCGAACACTGAAGCTTTCTTT CATKRGQDSNTEAFF
TRBD2 - TRBJ2-2 TRBV27 TGTGCCAGCAGTCCCGGGGGAGGGACCGGGGAGCTGTTTTTT CASSPGGGTGELFF
- - TRBJ1-5 TRBV30 TGTGCCTGGAGTATAGACGGACTCAATCAGCCCCAGCATTTT CAWSIDGLNQPQHF
TRBD1 - TRBJ1-1 TRBV28 TGTGCCAGCAGTACGACAGGGCAGGGTGCTGAAGCTTTCTTT CASSTTGQGAEAFF
- - TRBJ2-1 TRBV7-9 TGTGCCAGCAGACTCGACAATGAGCAGTTCTTC CASRLDNEQFF
TRBD1 - TRBJ1-1 TRBV2 TGTGCCAGCGGGACAGTGAAGGAAGCTTTCTTT CASGTVKEAFF
- - TRBJ1-2 TRBV6-5 TGTGCCAGCAGTTACGACAGGCGGGCCTATGGCTACACCTTC CASSYDRRAYGYTF
- - TRBJ2-7 TRBV6-5 TGTGCCAGCAGCCGGGACAACTACGAGCAGTACTTC CASSRDNYEQYF
TRBD1 - TRBJ2-1 TRBV7-6 TGTGCCAGCAGCGCGCAGTACCGGGACAGGATACCCAATGAGCAGTTCTTC CASSAQYRDRIPNEQFF
TRBD1 - TRBJ1-2 TRBV5-4 TGTGCCAGCAGCATTAGACAGGGAAATAACTATGGCTACACCTTC CASSIRQGNNYGYTF
TRBD2 - TRBJ2-2 TRBV4-1 TGCGCCAGCAGCCAGGGTCGACTAGCTCAGACCGGGGAGCTGTTTTTT CASSQGRLAQTGELFF
- - TRBJ1-2 TRBV2 TGTGCCAGCAGTGACCCCTTTGCTACTTATGGCTACACCTTC CASSDPFATYGYTF
TRBD2 - TRBJ2-1 TRBV5-6 TGTGCCAGCTCCCCCGGCGCGGGAGGGTTGTACAATGAGCAGTTCTTC CASSPGAGGLYNEQFF
- few TRBJ2-7 TRBV7-9 TGTGCCAGCAGCTTAATCGACGAGCAGTACTTC CASSLIDEQYF
- once TRBJ2-2 TRBV5-1 TGCGCCAGCAGCCCAAGGACAGCCCCGAACACCGGGGAGCTGTTTTTT CASSPRTAPNTGELFF
- - TRBJ1-1 TRBV5-1 TGCGCCAGCACAGTAGCGAACCCGAGAGGCACTGAAGCTTTCTTT CASTVANPRGTEAFF
- - TRBJ2-2 TRBV6-5 TGTGCCAGCAGTTACCGAGGGGGTAACGGGGAGCTGTTTTTT CASSYRGGNGELFF
- - TRBJ2-2 TRBV3-1/TRBV3-2 TGTGCCAGCAGCCGAAGCCCCCCCGGGGAGCTGTTTTTT CASSRSPPGELFF
TRBD2 few TRBJ2-7 TRBV7-3 TGTGCCAGCAGCCCCGGGGAGGGGTTTGGGTACGAGCAGTACTTC CASSPGEGFGYEQYF
TRBD1 few TRBJ1-4 TRBV3-1/TRBV3-2 TGTGCCAGCAGCCAAAGGACAGGGAATAATGAAAAACTGTTTTTT CASSQRTGNNEKLFF
- - TRBJ2-3 TRBV6-5 TGTGCCAGCAGTTACTCCGGGTTTGGCACAGATACGCAGTATTTT CASSYSGFGTDTQYF
- once TRBJ2-7 TRBV11-3 TGTGCCAGCAGCTCCCGGCGGGTTTACGAGCAGTACTTC CASSSRRVYEQYF
TRBD1 - TRBJ2-5 TRBV2 TGTGCCAGCAGCGGACGGACAGGTTACGAGACCCAGTACTTC CASSGRTGYETQYF
TRBD1 few TRBJ2-2 TRBV2 TGTGCCAGTGTACAGGGGGCGACCGGGGAGCTGTTTTTT CASVQGATGELFF
TRBD2 - TRBJ2-1 TRBV19 TGTGCCAGTAGACTAGCGGGAGGAGGATACAATGAGCAGTTCTTC CASRLAGGGYNEQFF
TRBD1 - TRBJ2-2 TRBV5-1 TGCGCCAGCAGCTGGGGACAGGGGATGTCGAGGACCGGGGAGCTGTTTTTT CASSWGQGMSRTGELFF
TRBD2 - TRBJ2-5 TRBV12-5 TGTGCTAGTGGTTTGACATCCGTGGGACTAGCATTTCAAGAGACCCAGTACTTC CASGLTSVGLAFQETQYF
- - TRBJ2-7 TRBV28 TGTGCCATCGGAGGGGGAGGGTCCTACGAGCAGTACTTC CAIGGGGSYEQYF
TRBD2 - TRBJ2-7 TRBV7-9 TGTGCCAGCAGCTCCTCTAGCGGCATACTTTCCTACGAGCAGTACTTC CASSSSSGILSYEQYF